A selection of T cell receptor beta chains follows, all from one sample in a study of tumor-infiltrating lymphocytes in primary liver carcinoma. TCRdb processed the multiplex PCR reads anew with MiXCR; each CDR3 protein has one entry. The sample shows 65,000 to 90,000 distinct CDR3 sequences, over 60% of them seen only once. The specimen sequenced was liver tumor tissue from sampling region 1. The source of these receptors is a man aged 35 to 55 with primary liver carcinoma and hepatitis B virus infection. Both conserved end residues are part of each CDR3. D genes are given only for firm matches. Clone size is given for some rows only: seen once, a few or many times, or a class if the clone is expanded.

-	-	TRBV29-1	TRBJ2-2	CTIEDATGAPGELFF	TGCACCATTGAAGACGCCACGGGAGCCCCCGGGGAGCTGTTTTTT
-	-	TRBV5-1	TRBJ2-5	CASNLGGGDQETQYF	TGCGCCAGCAACTTGGGTGGCGGAGATCAGGAGACCCAGTACTTC
TRBD1	few	TRBV19	TRBJ2-5	CASSRRQGETQYF	TGTGCCAGTAGTCGCCGACAGGGAGAGACCCAGTACTTC
-	few	TRBV19	TRBJ2-3	CASSSRLTDTQYF	TGTGCCAGTAGTAGCCGACTGACGGATACGCAGTATTTT
-	-	TRBV10-3	TRBJ1-2	CAISEMSGRFGYTF	TGTGCCATCAGTGAGATGTCGGGGCGCTTTGGCTACACCTTC
TRBD2	-	TRBV11-2	TRBJ2-1	CASSLKAANGRANEQFF	TGTGCCAGCAGCTTAAAGGCTGCCAACGGGAGGGCCAATGAGCAGTTCTTC
-	-	TRBV6-1	TRBJ2-7	CVSSLPTGKQYF	TGTGTCAGCAGTCTCCCTACAGGGAAGCAGTACTTC
-	few	TRBV30	TRBJ2-1	CAWSHPPGYDNEQFF	TGTGCCTGGAGCCACCCGCCAGGCTATGACAATGAGCAGTTCTTC
-	-	TRBV4-1	TRBJ2-5	CASSRSRAGQETQYF	TGTGCCAGCAGCCGAAGTAGAGCGGGCCAAGAGACCCAGTACTTC
-	once	TRBV5-6	TRBJ2-2	CASSLKHGITGELFF	TGTGCCAGCAGCTTGAAGCATGGGATAACCGGGGAGCTGTTTTTT
-	-	TRBV12-3/TRBV12-4	TRBJ1-1	CASSFPENTEAFF	TGTGCCAGCAGTTTTCCGGAGAACACTGAAGCTTTCTTT
-	-	TRBV12-3/TRBV12-4	TRBJ1-1	CASSRENTEAFF	TGTGCCAGCAGTCGAGAGAACACTGAAGCTTTCTTC
-	-	TRBV6-5	TRBJ1-2	CASRLASNYGYTF	TGTGCTAGCAGACTAGCGTCTAACTATGGCTACACCTTC
-	-	TRBV10-3	TRBJ2-2	CAIRPDVNAGELFF	TGCGCCATCAGACCGGACGTGAACGCCGGGGAGCTGTTTTTT
TRBD1	many	TRBV12-3/TRBV12-4	TRBJ1-1	CASSPRDRRNTEAFF	TGTGCCAGCAGTCCCCGGGACAGGAGGAACACTGAAGCTTTCTTT
-	once	TRBV9	TRBJ2-3	CASSVGDTQYF	TGTGCCAGCAGCGTAGGAGATACGCAGTATTTT
-	many	TRBV12-3/TRBV12-4	TRBJ1-2	CASSPRGRTNYGYTF	TGTGCCAGCAGTCCTCGGGGACGGACTAACTATGGCTACACCTTC
-	-	TRBV29-1	TRBJ2-5	CSVASFQETQYF	TGCAGCGTTGCTTCATTCCAAGAGACTCAGTACTTC
TRBD2	many	TRBV6-1	TRBJ2-5	CASSVRLAGETQYF	TGTGCCAGCAGTGTTCGACTAGCGGGAGAGACCCAGTACTTC
-	-	TRBV24-1	TRBJ2-2	CATSDTGDTWELFF	TGTGCCACAAGTGACACAGGAGACACCTGGGAGCTGTTTTTT
TRBD1	once	TRBV29-1	TRBJ1-2	CSVAAGTDLNNGYTF	TGCAGCGTTGCTGCAGGGACAGACCTTAACAATGGCTACACCTTC
-	-	TRBV6-5	TRBJ2-3	CASSYPDMSTDTQYF	TGTGCCAGCAGTTACCCGGACATGTCCACAGATACGCAGTATTTT
TRBD2	-	TRBV10-3	TRBJ2-1	CAISPPAGPPYEQFF	TGTGCCATCAGCCCCCCAGCGGGGCCCCCATATGAGCAGTTCTTC
-	many	TRBV21-1	TRBJ2-5	CASSGSGQGRETQYF	TGTGCCAGCAGCGGATCGGGACAGGGGAGGGAGACCCAGTACTTC
-	once	TRBV5-5	TRBJ2-4	CASSLEAGVNIQYF	TGTGCCAGCAGTCTAGAGGCCGGGGTGAACATTCAGTACTTC
-	once	TRBV5-1	TRBJ2-1	CASSGRSSVSGNEQFF	TGCGCCAGCAGTGGGCGCTCTAGCGTGAGTGGTAATGAGCAGTTCTTC
-	-	TRBV2	TRBJ1-5	CASSPQGSQPQHF	TGTGCCAGCAGTCCACAGGGCAGTCAGCCCCAGCATTTT
-	-	TRBV11-2	TRBJ2-7	CASNLDPGDGICEQYF	TGTGCCAGCAACTTAGATCCGGGGGACGGTATCTGCGAGCAGTACTTC
-	-	TRBV11-2	TRBJ2-7	CASSQYSGGGHEQYF	TGCGCCAGCAGCCAATATTCGGGAGGGGGCCACGAACAGTACTTC
-	-	TRBV13	TRBJ2-1	CASNLARGNNEQFF	TGTGCCAGCAACCTCGCCCGAGGAAACAATGAGCAGTTCTTC
-	many	TRBV12-3/TRBV12-4	TRBJ1-4	CASSKWDQNEKLFF	TGTGCCAGCAGCAAATGGGATCAAAATGAAAAACTGTTTTTT
-	many	TRBV28	TRBJ1-1	CASRGNTEAFF	TGTGCCAGCAGGGGGAACACTGAAGCTTTCTTT
TRBD2	-	TRBV5-5	TRBJ2-5	CACSLLGLTEETQYF	TGTGCCTGCAGCTTGTTGGGACTAACAGAAGAGACCCAGTACTTC
TRBD1	-	TRBV4-1	TRBJ2-2	CASSLRQGEVGELFF	TGTGCCAGCAGCCTGAGACAGGGAGAAGTCGGGGAGCTGTTTTTT
TRBD1	-	TRBV4-1	TRBJ1-2	CANSHAGTGDFDGYTF	TGCGCCAATAGCCACGCCGGGACAGGGGATTTCGATGGCTACACCTTC
TRBD2	many	TRBV6-1	TRBJ2-7	CASSYSGTYEQYF	TGTGCCAGCAGCTATAGCGGGACCTACGAGCAGTACTTC
TRBD1	few	TRBV7-8	TRBJ1-2	CASSSSALRDSYGYTF	TGTGCGAGCAGCTCATCAGCGCTCCGGGACAGCTATGGCTACACCTTC
-	-	TRBV6-6	TRBJ2-4	CVSSSLTGGNIQYF	TGTGTCAGCAGTTCCCTGACAGGTGGAAACATTCAGTACTTC
-	-	TRBV30	TRBJ2-3	CAWGRAGSTNTQYF	TGTGCCTGGGGAAGGGCAGGGAGCACAAATACGCAGTATTTT
-	-	TRBV6-5	TRBJ2-2	CTSRYKEYTGELLF	TGTACCAGCAGATATAAGGAGTACACCGGGGAGCTGCTTTTT
-	-	TRBV10-2	TRBJ2-1	CASSVGQSSYNEQFF	TGCGCCAGCAGTGTGGGGCAGAGTTCCTACAATGAGCAGTTCTTC
TRBD2	-	TRBV19	TRBJ2-4	CASTNSWRSGGGAKNIQYF	TGTGCCAGTACCAATTCCTGGCGGTCGGGGGGTGGGGCCAAAAACATTCAGTACTTC
TRBD2	once	TRBV20-1	TRBJ2-7	CSARDGREMHEQHF	TGCAGTGCTAGAGATGGGAGGGAGATGCACGAGCAGCACTTC
-	-	TRBV12-5	TRBJ1-1	CASGFGQSAAFF	TGTGCTAGCGGTTTTGGACAGTCCGCAGCTTTCTTT